In this sample, the clone carrying this T cell receptor (beta chain) turned up once. Antigen: not known. Each CDR3 protein gets one entry after TCRdb re-called the RT-PCR reads with MiXCR. The repertoire includes 400 to 650 distinct CDR3 sequences, over 65% of them detected once, and over 15% sits in the top ten. This specimen belongs to a study of yellow fever vaccine responses in identical twins. This CDR3 region has 17 residues. Per the germline V gene, CDR1 is LNHNV and CDR2 is YYDKDF (reference sequence). V was pared by 0 bases and J by 4 bases, with 7 bases of the junction left unmatched. Study-level points and caveats: Reports say the vaccine T cell response in twins looked partly convergent and partly personalized.

V usage is TRBV15 and J usage is TRBJ2-3; 10 nucleotides line up with TRBD2. The TCR was taken from a woman between 18 and 29 years old who received the yellow fever vaccine. Specimen: T cells from blood (PBMCs), unsorted or a sorted subset (not recorded which), collected before or after yellow fever vaccination (not recorded which). CDR3 sequence: CATSRDGSGGASDTQYF. In DNA form, the CDR3 reads TGTGCCACCAGCAGAGACGGGAGCGGGGGGGCATCAGATACGCAGTATTTT.